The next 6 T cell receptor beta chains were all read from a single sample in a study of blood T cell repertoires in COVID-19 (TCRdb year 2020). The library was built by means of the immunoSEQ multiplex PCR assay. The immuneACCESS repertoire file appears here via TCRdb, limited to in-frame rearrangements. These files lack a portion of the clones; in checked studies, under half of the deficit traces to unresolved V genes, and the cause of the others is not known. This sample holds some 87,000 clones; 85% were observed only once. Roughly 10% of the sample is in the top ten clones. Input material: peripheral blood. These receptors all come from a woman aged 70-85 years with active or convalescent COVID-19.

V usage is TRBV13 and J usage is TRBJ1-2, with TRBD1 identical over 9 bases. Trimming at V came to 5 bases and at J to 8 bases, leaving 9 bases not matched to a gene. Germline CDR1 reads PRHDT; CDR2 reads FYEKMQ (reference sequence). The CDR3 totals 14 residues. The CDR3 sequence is CASSPRDRDSGYTF. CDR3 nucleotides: TGTGCCAGCAGCCCCCGGGACAGGGATTCCGGCTACACCTTC.

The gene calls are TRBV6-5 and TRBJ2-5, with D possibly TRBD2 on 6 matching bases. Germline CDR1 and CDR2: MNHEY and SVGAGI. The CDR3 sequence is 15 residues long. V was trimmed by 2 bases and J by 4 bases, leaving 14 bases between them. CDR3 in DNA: TGTGCCAGCAGTTACGCGACGCTGGGGGGAGAGACCCAGTACTTC. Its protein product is CASSYATLGGETQYF.

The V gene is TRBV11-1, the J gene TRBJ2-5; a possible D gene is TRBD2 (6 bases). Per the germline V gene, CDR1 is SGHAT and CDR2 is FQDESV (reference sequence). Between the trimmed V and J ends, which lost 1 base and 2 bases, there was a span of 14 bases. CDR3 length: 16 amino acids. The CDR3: CASSLEAGYGQETQYF. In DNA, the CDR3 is TGTGCCAGCAGCTTAGAGGCGGGATATGGACAAGAGACCCAGTACTTC.

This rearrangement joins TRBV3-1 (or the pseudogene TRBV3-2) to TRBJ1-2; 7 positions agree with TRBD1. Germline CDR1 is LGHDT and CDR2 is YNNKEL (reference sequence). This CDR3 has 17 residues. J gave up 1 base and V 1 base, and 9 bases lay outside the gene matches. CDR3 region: CASSQVGVDRVNYGYTF. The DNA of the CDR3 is TGTGCCAGCAGCCAAGTCGGGGTCGACAGGGTTAACTATGGCTACACCTTC.

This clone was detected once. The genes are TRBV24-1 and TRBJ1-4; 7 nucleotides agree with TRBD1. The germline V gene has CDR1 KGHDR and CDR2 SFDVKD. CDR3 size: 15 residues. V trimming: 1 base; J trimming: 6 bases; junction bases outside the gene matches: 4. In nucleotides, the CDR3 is TGTGCCACCAGTGATTTTGCAGGGGGTGATGAAAAACTGTTTTTT. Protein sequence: CATSDFAGGDEKLFF.

CDR3 DNA sequence: TGCGCCAGCAGCTATTCCGGGGGAGACACCGGGGAGCTGTTTTTT. Amino acids: CASSYSGGDTGELFF. The chain employs TRBV5-1 and TRBJ2-2; TRBD2 might be the D (6 bases). From germline, CDR1 is SGHRS and CDR2 YFSETQ. The CDR3 runs 15 residues. The V and J ends lost 3 bases and 3 bases respectively, with 12 bases between them.